The 20 T cell receptor beta chains below were found in one sample sequenced in a study of monozygotic twins with inflammatory bowel disease (dated by TCRdb to the late 2010s). The library was generated by 5' RACE. TCRdb shows the sequencer as Illumina HiSeq 2500. TCRdb reprocessed the reads and provides one entry for every CDR3 protein sequence; no DNA is given. The record for this sample contains 310,000 or so distinct CDR3 sequences. The leading ten clones occupy approximately 2% of the sample. Sequencing input: blood. Receptor source: a human donor with ulcerative colitis or Crohn's disease, or a healthy co-twin of an affected twin (not recorded which).

The chain employs TRBV5-1 and TRBJ2-1; TCRdb returns TRBD1, unconfirmable since there is no DNA. Germline assignment: CDR1 SGHRS and CDR2 YFSETQ. The CDR3 extends over 18 amino acids. CDR3 protein: CASSLAEYQRGPYNEQFF. The variable domain in full, with the rest retrieved from reference TRBV5-1 and TRBJ2-1, is KAGVTQTPRYLIKTRGQQVTLSCSPISGHRSVSWYQQTPGQGLQFLFEYFSETQRNKGNFPGRFSGRQFSNSRSEMNVSTLELGDSALYLCASSLAEYQRGPYNEQFFGPGTRLTVL.

The rearrangement uses TRBV6-1 and TRBJ2-4; no DNA is available, so the TRBD2 call from TCRdb remains unchecked. Germline V gene lookup returns CDR1 MNHNS and CDR2 SASEGT. The CDR3 totals 15 residues. The CDR3 region is CASTSTGLAGVIQYF.

The chain couples TRBV14 to TRBJ2-5. The germline gives CDR1 SGHDN, CDR2 FVKESK. There are 14 residues in the CDR3. The CDR3 loop is CASSQGGNRETQYF.

The chain is built from TRBV5-6 and TRBJ2-7; TCRdb's D call, TRBD1, is unchecked because there is no DNA. Per germline, CDR1 SGHDT and CDR2 YYEEEE. The CDR3 runs 17 residues. The CDR3: CASSLRVTGTGVYEQYF.

The gene calls are TRBV7-2 and TRBJ1-4; the TRBD1 assignment by TCRdb is unverifiable without DNA. This CDR3 has 14 amino acids. Germline V gene sequence: CDR1 SGHTA, CDR2 FQGNSA. This CDR3 is CASSSGQRKEKLFF.

The gene calls are TRBV3-1 and TRBJ2-2. Germline V CDR1 and CDR2: LGHDT, YNNKEL (reference sequence). The CDR3 is made up of 11 amino acids. The CDR3 sequence: CATANTGELFF.

This rearrangement joins TRBV18 to TRBJ2-1; with no DNA, the TCRdb D assignment of TRBD2 cannot be verified. The CDR3 consists of 15 residues. Germline CDR1 and CDR2: KGHSH and LQKENI. This CDR3 is CASSMRGGEYNEQFF.

The chain combines TRBV20-1 with TRBJ2-7; there is no DNA to check the TCRdb D call of TRBD2. CDR3 length: 14 amino acids. Germline lookup yields CDR1 DFQATT and CDR2 SNEGSKA (reference sequence). The CDR3 spells CSARDLAGSYEQYF.

The gene calls are TRBV7-2 and TRBJ2-7. Per germline, CDR1 SGHTA and CDR2 FQGNSA. This CDR3 has 13 residues. The CDR3 reads CASSLESTYEQYF.

CDR3 residues: CASRDWEHLLF. V usage is TRBV7-9 and J usage is TRBJ2-1; TCRdb selects TRBD1, and the lack of DNA leaves this call unchecked. Germline CDR1 reads SEHNR; CDR2 reads FQNEAQ (reference sequence). The CDR3 contains 11 residues.

This chain uses TRBV2 with TRBJ2-2. The CDR3 runs to 14 residues. Germline values: CDR1 SNHLY, CDR2 FYNNEI. The CDR3 reads CASSSNRRTGELFF.

The J gene is TRBJ1-2, the V gene TRBV12-3 or TRBV12-4. CDR3 length equals 14 residues. This chain's CDR3 is CASSSRSIRRGYTF.

The chain links TRBV3-1 to TRBJ1-3; with no DNA, the TCRdb D assignment of TRBD1 cannot be verified. This CDR3 is built from 14 residues. In germline, CDR1 is LGHDT, CDR2 YNNKEL (reference sequence). The CDR3 sequence: CASRRQGTGNTIYF.

The chain combines TRBV5-1 with TRBJ2-7; as DNA is missing, the TRBD1 call by TCRdb cannot be tested. CDR1 SGHRS and CDR2 YFSETQ come from the germline V gene. The CDR3 contains 15 residues. CDR3 amino acids: CASSWSSDSPYEQYF.

The genes are TRBV7-9 and TRBJ2-3; the TCRdb call, TRBD1, lacks DNA for checking. This CDR3 has 16 residues. Looked up from germline, CDR1 is SEHNR and CDR2 is FQNEAQ (reference sequence). CDR3 residues: CASSGPGTESTDTQYF.

The chain joins TRBV12-3 or TRBV12-4 to TRBJ2-3. The CDR3 sequence is 12 residues long. CDR3 amino acids: CASSYSTDKQYF.

This chain connects TRBV21-1 to TRBJ1-4. TRBV21-1 is assigned pseudogene status. The CDR3 covers 13 residues. CDR3 protein: CAREQGGNEKLFF.

J is TRBJ2-1 and V is TRBV3-1. This CDR3 has 15 amino acids. The germline gives CDR1 LGHDT, CDR2 YNNKEL (reference sequence). The CDR3: CASSQLGNSYNEQFF.

V and J are TRBV11-2 and TRBJ2-1; TCRdb names TRBD1, which stays unverified in the absence of DNA. Germline assignment: CDR1 SGHAT and CDR2 FQNNGV. The CDR3 has 17 amino acids. CDR3 in amino acids: CASSLVGGFSRNNEQFF. Looking up the rest from reference TRBV11-2 and TRBJ2-1 gives the full variable domain: EAGVAQSPRYKIIEKRQSVAFWCNPISGHATLYWYQQILGQGPKLLIQFQNNGVVDDSQLPKDRFSAERLKGVDSTLKIQPAKLEDSAVYLCASSLVGGFSRNNEQFFGPGTRLTVL.

This rearrangement joins TRBV2 to TRBJ2-7; lacking DNA, the TRBD1 call made by TCRdb goes unchecked. In germline, CDR1 is SNHLY, CDR2 FYNNEI. The length of the CDR3 is 14 residues. The CDR3 sequence is CASIGQGGAYEQYF.